This note documents a single TCR beta chain sequence. The antigen is undetermined. These donors were members of the approximately 120-subject validation cohort, a group separate from the approximately 670-subject first cohort. The entry originates in a study of cytomegalovirus exposure and HLA in healthy donors. The table came from immunoSEQ multiplex PCR; TCRdb's copy has only in-frame clones and leaves some out. The sample contains some 140,000 clones, roughly 81% of which appear only once. Study-level points and caveats: According to a later analysis, TCR clusters from the first cohort tended to co-occur in the approximately 120 validation repertoires. Reportedly, cytomegalovirus status was diagnosed with high sensitivity and specificity.

This CDR3 has 13 amino acids. Looked up from germline, CDR1 is SQVTM and CDR2 is ANQGSEA. V lost 5 bases and J 2 bases, leaving 12 bases between the germline ends. The sample comprised PBMCs. The chain couples TRBV29-1 to TRBJ1-1; possible D gene TRBD1, 5 bases. The TCR was taken from a woman in her thirties in good health and CMV-seronegative. In DNA form, the CDR3 reads TGCAGCGTTCAGACTCAGGGTAACACTGAAGCTTTCTTT. Protein product: CSVQTQGNTEAFF.